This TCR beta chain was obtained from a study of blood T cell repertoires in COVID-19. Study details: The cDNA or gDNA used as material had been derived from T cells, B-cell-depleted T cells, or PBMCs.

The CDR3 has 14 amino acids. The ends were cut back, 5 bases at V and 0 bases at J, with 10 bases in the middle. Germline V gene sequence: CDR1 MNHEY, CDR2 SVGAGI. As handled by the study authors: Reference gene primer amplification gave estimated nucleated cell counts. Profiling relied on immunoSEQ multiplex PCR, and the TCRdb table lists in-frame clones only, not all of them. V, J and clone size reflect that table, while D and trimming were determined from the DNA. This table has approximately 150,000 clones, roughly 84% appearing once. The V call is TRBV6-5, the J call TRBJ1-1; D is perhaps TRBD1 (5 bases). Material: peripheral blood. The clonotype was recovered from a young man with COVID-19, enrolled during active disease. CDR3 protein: CASSRQPLNTEAFF. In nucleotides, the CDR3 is TGTGCCAGCAGTCGACAGCCCCTGAACACTGAAGCTTTCTTT.